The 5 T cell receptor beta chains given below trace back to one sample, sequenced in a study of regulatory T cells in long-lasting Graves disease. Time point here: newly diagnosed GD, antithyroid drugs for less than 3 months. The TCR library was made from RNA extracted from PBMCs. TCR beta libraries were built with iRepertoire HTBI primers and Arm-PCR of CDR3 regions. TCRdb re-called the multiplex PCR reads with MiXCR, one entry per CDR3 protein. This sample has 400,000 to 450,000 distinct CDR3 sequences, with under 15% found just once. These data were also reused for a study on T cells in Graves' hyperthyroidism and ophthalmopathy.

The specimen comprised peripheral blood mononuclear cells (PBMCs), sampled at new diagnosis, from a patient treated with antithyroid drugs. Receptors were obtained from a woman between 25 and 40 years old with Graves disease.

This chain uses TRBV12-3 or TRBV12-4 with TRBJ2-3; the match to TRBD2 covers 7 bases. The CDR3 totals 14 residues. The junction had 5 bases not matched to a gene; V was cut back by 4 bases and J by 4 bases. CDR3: CASSYLRESDTQYF. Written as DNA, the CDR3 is TGTGCCAGCAGTTATTTGCGGGAGTCAGATACGCAGTATTTT.

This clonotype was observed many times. CDR3 residues: CASSPQQGRTSTDTQYF. CDR3 sequence (DNA): TGTGCCAGCTCACCTCAACAGGGGAGGACTAGCACAGATACGCAGTATTTT. The chain combines TRBV18 with TRBJ2-3; possible D gene TRBD1, 7 bases. Between the trimmed V and J ends, which lost 3 bases and 0 bases, there was a span of 16 bases. In germline, CDR1 is KGHSH, CDR2 LQKENI. This CDR3 comprises 17 residues.

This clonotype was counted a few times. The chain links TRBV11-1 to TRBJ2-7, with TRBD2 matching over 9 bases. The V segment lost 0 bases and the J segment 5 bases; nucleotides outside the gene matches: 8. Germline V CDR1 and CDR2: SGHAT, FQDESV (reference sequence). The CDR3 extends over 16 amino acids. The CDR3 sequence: CASSLAPGLAQHEQYF. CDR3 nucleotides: TGTGCCAGCAGCTTAGCCCCGGGACTAGCCCAACACGAGCAGTACTTC. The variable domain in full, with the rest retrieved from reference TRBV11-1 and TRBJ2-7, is EAEVAQSPRYKITEKSQAVAFWCDPISGHATLYWYRQILGQGPELLVQFQDESVVDDSQLPKDRFSAERLKGVDSTLKIQPAELGDSAMYLCASSLAPGLAQHEQYFGPGTRLTVT.

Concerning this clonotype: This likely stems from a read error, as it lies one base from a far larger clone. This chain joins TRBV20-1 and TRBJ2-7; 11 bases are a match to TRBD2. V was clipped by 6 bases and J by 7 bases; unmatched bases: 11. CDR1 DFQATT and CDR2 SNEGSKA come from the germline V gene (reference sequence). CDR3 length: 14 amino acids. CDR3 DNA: TGCAGTGCGACGACTAGCGGGGTACGCAATGAGCAGTACTTC. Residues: CSATTSGVRNEQYF.

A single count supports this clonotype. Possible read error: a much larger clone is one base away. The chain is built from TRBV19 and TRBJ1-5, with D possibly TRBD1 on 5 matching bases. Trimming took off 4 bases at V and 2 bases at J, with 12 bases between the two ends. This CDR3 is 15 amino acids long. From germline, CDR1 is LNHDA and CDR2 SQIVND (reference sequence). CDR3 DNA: TGTGCCAGTAGTACCGGCAGGGCCCGCAATCAGCCCCAGCATTTT. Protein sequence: CASSTGRARNQPQHF.